A single sample gave rise to the 2 T cell receptor beta chains below, sequenced in a study of T cell responses to AZD1222 COVID-19 vaccine. This table comes from immunoSEQ multiplex PCR, and its TCRdb copy is limited to in-frame clones, with some not included. The table lists some 120,000 clones, 89% of them singletons, with around 4% in the top ten. This specimen was peripheral blood, taken on day 0 of AZD1222 vaccination. The receptors come from an adult in good health.

J is TRBJ2-7 and V is TRBV24-1; 10 nucleotides align to TRBD2. V lost 4 bases and J lost 2; bases outside the gene matches: 4. The CDR3 covers 15 residues. Germline loops: CDR1 KGHDR, CDR2 SFDVKD. The CDR3 reads CATSDPSGGPYEQYF. CDR3 sequence (DNA): TGTGCCACCAGTGACCCTAGCGGGGGCCCCTACGAGCAGTACTTC.

The V call is TRBV2, the J call TRBJ1-5; TRBD1 agrees at 7 bases. Trimming took 5 bases from V and 2 from J; bases not matched to a gene: 6. There are 15 residues in the CDR3. Looked up from germline, CDR1 is SNHLY and CDR2 is FYNNEI. Written as DNA, the CDR3 is TGTGCCAGCAGTACAGGGGCGGGTGGCAATCAGCCCCAGCATTTT. Translation: CASSTGAGGNQPQHF.